This T cell receptor beta chain was recovered during a study of cytomegalovirus exposure and HLA in healthy donors (dated by TCRdb to 2015 to 2018). About the full investigation: According to an earlier analysis of 450 to 650 of the donors, 150 million to 200 million T cells yielded roughly 110 million unique TCR beta sequences and 276 Gb of sequence data. HLA typing included class I and class II loci at four-digit resolution. Donor age, sex, ethnicity and CMV serostatus were collected together with the repertoire data. The study aimed to test whether signatures of past pathogen exposure could be identified by cataloging public T cell receptors. All discovery cohort repertoires had been generated using a single sequencing platform. Roughly 300 gigabases of sequencing data and around 85 million unique TCR sequences made up an early release that covered around 640 HLA-typed donors. Along with the approximately 600-subject first cohort, a separate validation cohort of over a hundred different subjects was used. Rather than drawing on any new phenotypic data, the later analysis identified candidate immune exposures from TCR beta sequences and the way those sequences occurred across donors. The study used immunosequencing to profile the T cell repertoires of several hundred subjects and linked those repertoires to cytomegalovirus serostatus. Among the roughly 400 genotyped donors, about 85% belonged to the genetic ancestry cluster associated with self-reported Caucasian donors. In a later analysis, previously published TCR beta repertoires from 670 or so donors were re-analyzed and high-resolution HLA genotyping was added so that TCR occurrence patterns could be studied. Across 398 genotyped donors of the cohort, an average of about 200,000 unique TCR beta nucleotide sequences per donor were sequenced, and 15% to 20% of those sequences were non-productive. Typing coverage varied by locus: about 620-640 donors for A, B, C, DRB1 and DQB1; 522 for DQA1; more than 600 for DPA1; some 470 for DPB1. High-throughput TCR immunosequencing, statistical association of individual TCRs with disease status, and machine learning were combined to predict cytomegalovirus infection status. In an earlier analysis of 550 to 700 of the donors, high-throughput TCR beta sequencing was used to judge whether each TCR beta V gene segment behaved as functional or pseudogenic. Four or five DR-DQ haplotypes were treated as single units for association and clustering because of strong linkage in the cohort. A later genetic analysis used genome-wide SNP genotypes for about 60% of the roughly 700 donors, treating that subset as a discovery cohort. The paper's findings and limits, for the study overall: When HLA alleles, especially DR and DQ, strongly co-occurred, TCR associations were difficult to assign to individual alleles. In a later genetic analysis, a missense DCLRE1C variant was associated with V-gene and J-gene trimming of TCR beta chains, and the association was replicated in an independent cohort. In vitro tests confirmed that three of the cytomegalovirus-associated TCR beta chains recognize cytomegalovirus antigens. Most TCR sequences were observed very rarely across donors, whereas some public TCRs were present in many individuals. Cytomegalovirus status was reported to be diagnosed by the classifier with high specificity and sensitivity in both the original and validation cohorts. A further reported finding was that TCR beta sequences accurately predicted the HLA-A and HLA-B alleles for most subjects in the first cohort. The 87-base-pair reads could not distinguish some IMGT-functional V segments, including TRBV6-2 and TRBV6-3, so those segments were excluded. In a later analysis, several top co-occurrence clusters were reported to appear linked to parvovirus B19, influenza, CMV and Epstein-Barr virus. Because HLA typing was unavailable for some donors at each locus, only the typed subset was used in association tests. The earlier analysis of 587 of the donors excluded around 17 rarely observed V segments, including chromosome 9 orphons, because counts were too low. In a later analysis, most CMV-associated TCR beta chains were found to appear HLA-restricted, with HLA associations seemingly driven largely by CMV exposure. In a later analysis, HLA-associated TCR beta chains showed more clonal expansion and lower generation probabilities than non-associated chains that were equally common. A later analysis found that TCR association rates varied across HLA loci, with DRB1 alleles showing the most associated TCRs and HLA-C alleles the fewest. The cohort was sequenced for TCR beta chains only, and without alpha or paired-chain data the features that could be detected were limited. Roughly uniform sequencing depth across donors was assumed in presence/absence analyses, although this assumption may not hold. Broadly in line with IMGT annotations, most TCR beta V segments showed up in productive rearrangements about 87% or about 30% of the time in an earlier analysis of roughly 590 of the donors. For the cohort, immune exposure information was limited to CMV serostatus. Compared with the roughly 700-donor mean, donors in an Asian-associated ancestry cluster had fewer N-insertions in productive TCRs, according to a later genetic analysis. A cluster of highly shared sequence variants was judged likely to represent a technical artifact of the sequencing pipeline. It was suggested by the authors that the approach could potentially be generalized to other disease states and immunological phenotypes. A later analysis associated roughly 17,000 TCR beta sequences with specific HLA alleles at a false discovery rate of 0.05. In the study, 164 TCR beta chains were listed as associated with cytomegalovirus. Linkage disequilibrium might explain the correlated functional status among segregating V segments, but an unknown experimental factor could not be ruled out.

The cohort consisted of hundreds of healthy bone marrow donors. All cohort members were sampled while nominally healthy, although unrecorded immune exposures were likely present. The donor tested CMV seronegative and was one of the 352 seronegative cohort members. Every donor gave a peripheral blood sample, and the peripheral blood mononuclear cells from that sample were used for TCR beta sequencing. Genomic DNA was extracted from the blood cell samples with the Qiagen DNeasy Blood Extraction Kit. Measured from the cysteine to the phenylalanine, the CDR3 is 15 residues long. The DNA shown is the 45-base CDR3, in frame from base 1. V sheds 3 bases and J sheds 0 bases, leaving 6 bases between their ends. CDR1 and CDR2, per the germline V gene (reference sequence), are MNHEY and SMNVEV. The library came from the immunoSEQ multiplex PCR assay. A mixture of 60 forward primers for TCR Vbeta segments and 13 reverse primers for TCR Jbeta segments was used in the multiplex PCR. The CDR3 region of rearranged TCR beta genes was amplified from genomic DNA by a multiplex PCR assay. Amplified TCR beta libraries were sequenced as 87-base-pair reads on the Illumina HiSeq System. Per the source publication's procedure: Across the 500 to 850 repertoires, a later analysis counted 78 million or so unique TCR beta chains, around 10 million of which were shared by at least two donors. Raw reads were error-corrected and collapsed into unique sequences by a nearest-neighbor algorithm in which closely related sequences were merged to remove PCR and sequencing errors. CDR3 sequences were aligned to IMGT reference sequences to assign V, D and J gene segments. For a sequence to be retained, a match of at least six nucleotides was required to both a V gene segment and a J gene segment. Rearrangements were called productive when the CDR3 lacked stop codons and stayed in frame with V and J; all others were non-productive. Following IMGT convention, CDR3 was defined as the stretch from the second conserved V-encoded cysteine to the conserved J-encoded phenylalanine. In an earlier analysis of 550 to 650 of the donors, sequences lacking an unambiguous match to a single V gene segment were excluded. In an earlier analysis of 500 to 750 of the donors, V segments were called functional above 56.7% productive rearrangements and were called segregating when the between-donor standard deviation exceeded 5%. A statistical classification framework was developed to diagnose cytomegalovirus status using the catalog of TCR beta chain sequences. A later analysis assigned V and J genes by comparing TCR nucleotide sequences with IMGT/GENE-DB human TR gene sequences. In a later analysis, CDR3 sequences and most-parsimonious VDJ recombination scenarios were assigned using the TCRdist pipeline. In a later analysis, each TCR beta chain was defined by its CDR3 amino acid sequence together with its V-gene family, and reads without a unique V-gene family were excluded. In a later analysis, fewer than 600 highly shared, low-generation-probability nucleotide sequences were removed to address suspected cross-contamination and a sequencing artifact. For each public chain, a later analysis derived a clonal expansion index from normalized ranks of inferred template counts within each repertoire. Generation probabilities in a later analysis came from a VDJ recombination model fitted to out-of-frame rearrangements, and those results were checked against IGoR. In a later analysis, TCR-TCR, TCR-HLA and TCR-CMV co-occurrence was scored with hypergeometric tests, and a repertoire-size bias correction was applied to TCR pairs. A later analysis estimated false discovery rates by permuting HLA or CMV assignments 20 times. In a later analysis, co-occurring TCRs were grouped using DBSCAN, and TCRdist sequence similarity was added for clustering within HLA-allele-positive subsets. Repertoires with fewer than 30,000 or more than 120,000 public chains were left out of co-occurrence clustering, as were a handful of repertoires with anomalous nucleotide sharing. TCRdb retrieved this table from immuneACCESS and kept in-frame rearrangements only. Not all clones are present; in checked studies, unresolved V genes account for under half, and no reason is known for the remainder. V, J and clone size were drawn from that table, and D and trimming were deduced from the DNA. This sample comprises 130,000 to 150,000 clones, approximately 9% of them detected only once. The top ten hold 1.8% of the sample.

For this clone: Its antigen target is currently unknown. No base quality information exists; no much larger clone differs at one position.

This TCR derives from a male donor in good health and CMV-seronegative. Here the chain combines TRBV27 and TRBJ2-6; the D segment cannot be called with confidence. The sample taken for sequencing was PBMCs. CDR3 protein: CASSFSSSGANVLTF. The nucleotide sequence reads TGTGCCAGCAGTTTTTCCTCCTCTGGGGCCAACGTCCTGACTTTC.